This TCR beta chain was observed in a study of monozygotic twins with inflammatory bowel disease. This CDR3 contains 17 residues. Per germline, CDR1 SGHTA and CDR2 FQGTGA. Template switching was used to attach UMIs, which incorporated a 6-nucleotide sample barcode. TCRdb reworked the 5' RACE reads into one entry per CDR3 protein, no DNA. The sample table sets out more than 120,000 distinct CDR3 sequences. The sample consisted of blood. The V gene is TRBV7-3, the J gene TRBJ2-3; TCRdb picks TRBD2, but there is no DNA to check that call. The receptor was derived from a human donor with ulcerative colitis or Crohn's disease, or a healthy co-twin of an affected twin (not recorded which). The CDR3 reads CASSRGRSSGFTDTQYF.